What follows is one T cell receptor beta chain and its context. V was pared by 11 bases and J by 2 bases, with 10 bases between. Germline V CDR1 and CDR2: LNHDA, SQIVND (reference sequence). The CDR3 extends over 12 amino acids. Per the original methods: Scientists estimated how many nucleated cells there were by amplifying reference gene primers. TCRdb's copy holds only in-frame clones and misses some; the assay was immunoSEQ multiplex PCR. D and trimming come from the DNA, and the V and J calls and clone size come from that table. The sample has more than 100,000 clones, approximately 80% seen once. The sample originates from a study of blood T cell repertoires in COVID-19. Turning to the study itself: Sources were T cells, B-cell-depleted T cells, or PBMCs; the material itself was cDNA or gDNA.

The V gene is TRBV19, the J gene TRBJ1-5; D is perhaps TRBD1 (5 bases). The TCR sequence derives from a woman of 80 years or more with acute or convalescent COVID-19. The sample was peripheral blood. The CDR3 region has the DNA TGTGCCTCAAAGGGGCGCAATCAGCCCCAGCATTTT. This encodes CASKGRNQPQHF.